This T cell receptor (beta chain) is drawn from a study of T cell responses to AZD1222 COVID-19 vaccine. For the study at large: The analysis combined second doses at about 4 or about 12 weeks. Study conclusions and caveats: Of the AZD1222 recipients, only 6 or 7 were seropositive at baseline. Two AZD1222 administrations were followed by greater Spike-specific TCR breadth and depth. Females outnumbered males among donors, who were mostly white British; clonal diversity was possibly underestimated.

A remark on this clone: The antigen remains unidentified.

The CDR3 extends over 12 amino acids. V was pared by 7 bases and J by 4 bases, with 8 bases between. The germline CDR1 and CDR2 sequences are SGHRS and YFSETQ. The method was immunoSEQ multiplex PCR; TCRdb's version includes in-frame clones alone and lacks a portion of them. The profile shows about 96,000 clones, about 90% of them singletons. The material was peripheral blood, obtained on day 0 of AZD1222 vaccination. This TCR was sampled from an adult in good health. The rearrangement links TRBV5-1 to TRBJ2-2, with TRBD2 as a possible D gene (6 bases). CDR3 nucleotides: TGCGCCAGCTCCGGGAGCACCGGGGAGCTGTTTTTT. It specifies CASSGSTGELFF.